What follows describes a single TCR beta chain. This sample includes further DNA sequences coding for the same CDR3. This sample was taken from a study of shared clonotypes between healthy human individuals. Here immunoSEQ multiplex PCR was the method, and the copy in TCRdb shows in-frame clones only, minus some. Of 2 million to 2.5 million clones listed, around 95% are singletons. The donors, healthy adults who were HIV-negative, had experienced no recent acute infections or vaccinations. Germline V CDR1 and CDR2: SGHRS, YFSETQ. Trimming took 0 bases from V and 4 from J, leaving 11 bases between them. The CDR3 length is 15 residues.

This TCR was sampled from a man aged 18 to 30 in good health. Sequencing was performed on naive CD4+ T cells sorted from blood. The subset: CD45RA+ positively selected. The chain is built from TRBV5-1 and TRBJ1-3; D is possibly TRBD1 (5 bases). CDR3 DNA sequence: TGCGCCAGCAGCTTGGGGCAGGGTGACGGAAACACCATATATTTT. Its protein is CASSLGQGDGNTIYF.